This passage covers 18 T cell receptor beta chains from one sample sequenced in a study of cytomegalovirus exposure and HLA in healthy donors. Amplification used 60 Vbeta primers and 13 Jbeta primers. Clones were read by immunoSEQ multiplex PCR, and TCRdb kept only the in-frame ones, dropping some. Here the sample spans about 190,000 clones, 75% to 80% being singletons. The specimen was PBMCs. These receptors all come from a woman aged 30 to 39 in good health and CMV-seropositive.

The rearrangement uses TRBV29-1 and TRBJ2-4; the D gene is possibly TRBD1 (5 bases). The CDR3 totals 14 residues. The germline V gene encodes CDR1 SQVTM and CDR2 ANQGSEA. Trimming left V 4 bases short and J 3 bases short, with 13 bases between. The CDR3 region is CSVVDRGGKNIQYF. CDR3 DNA: TGCAGCGTTGTTGATAGGGGCGGCAAAAACATTCAGTACTTC.

V is TRBV9 and J is TRBJ2-1, with 7 positions matching TRBD2. The V segment lost 4 bases and the J segment 8 bases; nucleotides outside the gene matches: 6. The CDR3 has 13 residues. Per the germline V gene, CDR1 is SGDLS and CDR2 is YYNGEE. CDR3 loop: CASSPGLVYEQFF. The CDR3 coding sequence is TGTGCCAGCAGCCCCGGACTAGTCTATGAGCAGTTCTTC.

The chain links TRBV5-1 to TRBJ2-7, with a possible D match to TRBD1 (5 bases). Trimming pared 3 bases from V and 2 bases from J, leaving 9 bases between. The CDR3 totals 13 residues. Germline CDR1 and CDR2: SGHRS and YFSETQ. CDR3 nucleotide sequence: TGCGCCAGCAGCTGGGGCGAGACCTACGAGCAGTACTTC. Encoded protein: CASSWGETYEQYF.

The rearrangement links TRBV5-1 to TRBJ2-2, with D possibly TRBD2 on 5 matching bases. V lost 1 base and J lost 7, with 11 bases in between. The CDR3 is 14 residues long. Germline lookup yields CDR1 SGHRS and CDR2 YFSETQ. CDR3 in DNA: TGCGCCAGCAGCTTGTCCGGGAAAGGCGGGGAGCTGTTTTTT. Its protein is CASSLSGKGGELFF.

Details on this clone: Other DNA sequences of this sample code for an identical CDR3. The V call is TRBV9, the J call TRBJ1-1; D ambiguous. V lost 0 bases and J 1 base, leaving 4 bases between the germline ends. The CDR3 extends over 13 amino acids. Looked up from germline, CDR1 is SGDLS and CDR2 is YYNGEE. The CDR3 DNA sequence: TGTGCCAGCAGCGTAGATAGGAACACTGAAGCTTTCTTT. Protein product: CASSVDRNTEAFF.

The V gene is TRBV7-9, the J gene TRBJ1-2; TRBD1 matches at 7 bases. The CDR3 consists of 17 residues. The germline V gene has CDR1 SEHNR and CDR2 FQNEAQ (reference sequence). J was trimmed by 5 bases and V by 1 base; bases with no gene match: 13. The CDR3 nucleotides are TGTGCCAGCAGCTTAGGGGACAGTCAACTCGTACGTTATGGCTACACCTTC. Translation: CASSLGDSQLVRYGYTF.

The chain joins TRBV28 to TRBJ2-3, with D unclear. This CDR3 comprises 12 residues. The V gene lost 5 bases and the J gene lost 6 bases, with 9 bases spanning the gap. Germline CDR1 reads MDHEN; CDR2 reads SYDVKM. Here the CDR3 reads CASSLTMDTQYF. CDR3 DNA: TGTGCCAGCAGTCTAACGATGGATACGCAGTATTTT.

The rearrangement uses TRBV5-1 and TRBJ2-7; TRBD1 aligns across 8 bases. V dropped 4 bases and J dropped 2; count of bases not matched to a gene: 8. CDR3 length: 15 residues. Germline-derived CDR1 and CDR2 are SGHRS and YFSETQ. CDR3 amino acids: CASSRPEQGAYEQYF. The CDR3 nucleotides read TGCGCCAGCAGCCGGCCCGAACAGGGGGCCTACGAGCAGTACTTC. Filled out from reference TRBV5-1 and TRBJ2-7, the complete variable domain reads KAGVTQTPRYLIKTRGQQVTLSCSPISGHRSVSWYQQTPGQGLQFLFEYFSETQRNKGNFPGRFSGRQFSNSRSEMNVSTLELGDSALYLCASSRPEQGAYEQYFGPGTRLTVT.

V is TRBV9 and J is TRBJ2-2; 10 positions match TRBD2. Trimming took 3 bases from V and 3 from J; bases not matched to a gene: 2. Germline CDR1 and CDR2: SGDLS and YYNGEE. The CDR3 covers 15 residues. The CDR3 loop is CASSAGLADTGELFF. In DNA form, the CDR3 reads TGTGCCAGCAGCGCCGGACTAGCGGACACCGGGGAGCTGTTTTTT.

The chain couples TRBV15 to TRBJ1-1; D is perhaps TRBD1 (6 bases). In germline, CDR1 is LNHNV, CDR2 YYDKDF (reference sequence). The CDR3 is 17 amino acids. With 4 bases removed from V and 2 bases from J, the gap between germline ends came to 20 bases. CDR3: CATSNVLTGDLNTEAFF. CDR3 nucleotide sequence: TGTGCCACCAGCAACGTTCTGACAGGAGACCTCAACACTGAAGCTTTCTTT.

This clone was seen only once. The chain uses TRBV18 and TRBJ1-1; D gene uncertain. Germline-derived CDR1 and CDR2 are KGHSH and LQKENI. The CDR3 covers 14 residues. V lost 2 bases and J 1 base, leaving 8 bases between the germline ends. This CDR3 reads CASSPLYTNTEAFF. In DNA, the CDR3 is TGTGCCAGCTCACCATTATACACGAACACTGAAGCTTTCTTT. Full variable domain (outside the CDR3, taken from reference TRBV18 and TRBJ1-1): NAGVMQNPRHLVRRRGQEARLRCSPMKGHSHVYWYRQLPEEGLKFMVYLQKENIIDESGMPKERFSAEFPKEGPSILRIQQVVRGDSAAYFCASSPLYTNTEAFFGQGTRLTVV.

This clone was seen only a few times. The genes are TRBV19 and TRBJ2-3; D is perhaps TRBD2 (6 bases). Trimming shortened V by 1 base and J by 5 bases, and 13 bases separated the two germline ends. The CDR3 has 15 amino acids. The germline CDR1 and CDR2 sequences are LNHDA and SQIVND (reference sequence). The DNA of the CDR3 is TGTGCCAGTAGTATAGGGGGGGAGATGAGAGATACGCAGTATTTT. Its translation: CASSIGGEMRDTQYF.

The CDR3 is CASSLGASGSRETQYF. The CDR3 nucleotides read TGTGCCAGCAGCTTGGGCGCTAGCGGGAGTAGAGAGACCCAGTACTTC. The chain recombines TRBV5-5 with TRBJ2-5; 10 bases align to TRBD2. CDR1 SGHKS and CDR2 YYEKEE come from the germline V gene (reference sequence). Trimming at V came to 0 bases and at J to 4 bases, leaving 6 bases not matched to a gene. This CDR3 is 16 amino acids long.

This chain connects TRBV6-5 to TRBJ1-6, with D tentatively TRBD1 (6 bases). The V gene's germline CDR1 is MNHEY and CDR2 SVGAGI. The CDR3 spans 14 residues. V lost 6 bases to trimming and J lost 7 bases, with 13 bases between them. The DNA for the CDR3 is TGTGCCAGCAGCCAGGACAGTCTAAATTCACCCCTCCACTTT. It encodes CASSQDSLNSPLHF.

The chain uses TRBV9 and TRBJ2-7, with TRBD2 as a possible D gene (5 bases). Between the trimmed V and J ends, which lost 0 bases and 0 bases, there was a span of 7 bases. CDR1 and CDR2 from the germline V gene are SGDLS and YYNGEE. This CDR3 has 14 residues. The CDR3 sequence: CASSVVRDSYEQYF. CDR3 DNA sequence: TGTGCCAGCAGCGTAGTTCGGGACTCCTACGAGCAGTACTTC. Using reference TRBV9 and TRBJ2-7 for the parts outside the CDR3, the full variable domain is DSGVTQTPKHLITATGQRVTLRCSPRSGDLSVYWYQQSLDQGLQFLIQYYNGEERAKGNILERFSAQQFPDLHSELNLSSLELGDSALYFCASSVVRDSYEQYFGPGTRLTVT.

This chain connects TRBV28 to TRBJ1-3; D is ambiguous. The CDR3 loop spans 15 amino acids. Trimming left V 6 bases short and J 2 bases short, with 14 bases between. Per the germline V gene, CDR1 is MDHEN and CDR2 is SYDVKM. The CDR3 sequence: CASSPIVGPGNTIYF. The CDR3 DNA follows: TGTGCCAGCAGCCCCATAGTTGGTCCTGGAAACACCATATATTTT.

The V call is TRBV5-1, the J call TRBJ1-1; 8 positions match TRBD1. This CDR3 comprises 14 residues. Germline lookup yields CDR1 SGHRS and CDR2 YFSETQ. V lost 4 bases, J lost 0 bases, and 2 bases stayed unmatched. CDR3 bases: TGCGCCAGCAGCGTGACAGGGGTGAACACTGAAGCTTTCTTT. Translated, it gives CASSVTGVNTEAFF. Filled out from reference TRBV5-1 and TRBJ1-1, the complete variable domain reads KAGVTQTPRYLIKTRGQQVTLSCSPISGHRSVSWYQQTPGQGLQFLFEYFSETQRNKGNFPGRFSGRQFSNSRSEMNVSTLELGDSALYLCASSVTGVNTEAFFGQGTRLTVV.

The chain links TRBV5-1 to TRBJ1-1; unclear D gene. The germline V gene has CDR1 SGHRS and CDR2 YFSETQ. This CDR3 spans 14 amino acids. V was clipped by 0 bases and J by 6 bases, with 12 bases between them. CDR3 sequence reads: CASSLASVAAEAFF. The CDR3 DNA reads as TGCGCCAGCAGCTTGGCCAGCGTAGCGGCTGAAGCTTTCTTT.